One sample yielded the 27 T cell receptor beta chains listed below, sequenced in a study of T-cell reconstitution after alpha-beta-depleted transplantation in children. Construction of the TCRbeta library involved unique molecular identifiers. One entry per CDR3 protein results from TCRdb running MiXCR on the PCR reads. The sample gives approximately 490,000 distinct CDR3 sequences, over 9.5% of which show up once; 2% is in the top ten. Sequences were derived from PBMCs, sampled before TCRalphabeta/CD19-depleted stem cell transplant. The source of these receptors is a child aged 2-15 years with inherited bone marrow failure, due to receive a stem cell transplant.

In this sample, this clonotype turned up many times. The CDR3 DNA is TGTGCCAGCAGTCCCGGCCGGGGACAGGGGGCCTACGAGCAGTACTTC. The encoded protein is CASSPGRGQGAYEQYF. The genes are TRBV12-3 or TRBV12-4 and TRBJ2-7, with 11 positions matching TRBD1. This CDR3 region has 16 residues. The trim removed 5 bases at V and 2 bases at J, leaving 8 bases unmatched.

This clonotype was seen repeatedly, ten times or more. The genes are TRBV10-3 and TRBJ2-3, with D perhaps TRBD1 (5 bases). Trimming stripped 3 bases from V and 6 bases from J, with 13 bases between. Per the germline V gene, CDR1 is ENHRY and CDR2 is SYGVKD. The CDR3 totals 14 residues. CDR3 sequence (DNA): TGTGCCATCAGTGATTTCTGGGGCTACGATACGCAGTATTTT. Translated, it gives CAISDFWGYDTQYF.

The rearrangement joins TRBV19 to TRBJ2-4, with 10 bases aligning to TRBD2. Trimming removed 8 bases from V and 8 bases from J; junction bases left unmatched: 6. The V gene's germline CDR1 is LNHDA and CDR2 SQIVND (reference sequence). There are 13 residues in the CDR3. In nucleotides, the CDR3 is TGTGCCAGTCTAGCGGGAGAATTGGACATTCAGTACTTC. As protein: CASLAGELDIQYF.

This clonotype showed up many times. This chain joins TRBV9 and TRBJ2-5; 11 bases map to TRBD2. J gave up 1 base and V 3 bases, and 2 bases lay outside the gene matches. This CDR3 contains 15 residues. Germline V gene sequence: CDR1 SGDLS, CDR2 YYNGEE. The CDR3 spells CASSGTSGLQETQYF. The DNA for the CDR3 is TGTGCCAGCAGCGGGACTAGCGGGCTCCAAGAGACCCAGTACTTC.

This chain uses TRBV12-3 or TRBV12-4 with TRBJ2-2; D is possibly TRBD1 (6 bases). V was trimmed by 6 bases and J by 7 bases, leaving 9 bases between them. The CDR3 extends over 12 amino acids. The CDR3 DNA follows: TGTGCCAGCAGCGAGGGGGTCGGGGAGCTGTTTTTT. Its translation is CASSEGVGELFF.

This sequence joins TRBV27 and TRBJ2-5, with unresolved D. Germline-derived CDR1 and CDR2 are MNHEY and SMNVEV (reference sequence). The CDR3 is 15 amino acids. Between the trimmed V and J ends, which lost 2 bases and 1 base, there was a span of 11 bases. In nucleotides, the CDR3 is TGTGCCAGCAGTTTAGGACGGCGCTCCCAAGAGACCCAGTACTTC. Its translation: CASSLGRRSQETQYF.

This clonotype was detected many times. This chain uses TRBV12-3 or TRBV12-4 with TRBJ2-2, with D unclear. V lost 1 base and J 6 bases, leaving 6 bases between the germline ends. This CDR3 contains 13 residues. For the CDR3, the DNA is TGTGCCAGCAGTTTAGTCCTCCCCGGGGAGCTGTTTTTT. As protein: CASSLVLPGELFF.

This clonotype was observed many times. Here the CDR3 reads CASSLYRSNEQYF. The CDR3, as DNA: TGTGCCAGCAGTTTATACAGGAGCAACGAGCAGTACTTC. This chain links TRBV28 with TRBJ2-7; D is possibly TRBD1 (5 bases). Deletions cut 1 base from V and 5 bases from J, with 9 bases between. This CDR3 region has 13 residues. Germline V gene lookup returns CDR1 MDHEN and CDR2 SYDVKM. The full variable domain, in which reference TRBV28 and TRBJ2-7 provide the parts outside the CDR3, is DVKVTQSSRYLVKRTGEKVFLECVQDMDHENMFWYRQDPGLGLRLIYFSYDVKMKEKGDIPEGYSVSREKKERFSLILESASTNQTSMYLCASSLYRSNEQYFGPGTRLTVT.

The gene calls are TRBV20-1 and TRBJ1-1, with 7 bases fitting TRBD1. CDR1 is DFQATT, CDR2 SNEGSKA, per germline (reference sequence). V lost 7 bases, J lost 7 bases, and 9 bases stayed unmatched. The CDR3 covers 12 residues. The CDR3 nucleotides read TGCAGTGTCAGCGAGGGGGCGGGTGAAGCTTTCTTT. Its protein product is CSVSEGAGEAFF.

The chain combines TRBV5-4 with TRBJ2-7, with D possibly matching TRBD2 (6 bases). The germline gives CDR1 SGHNT, CDR2 YYREEE (reference sequence). The CDR3 spans 14 residues. Between the trimmed V and J ends, which lost 3 bases and 3 bases, there was a span of 13 bases. CDR3 region: CASSWGLENYEQYF. CDR3 bases: TGTGCCAGCAGCTGGGGACTCGAGAACTACGAGCAGTACTTC. Filled out from reference TRBV5-4 and TRBJ2-7, the complete variable domain reads ETGVTQSPTHLIKTRGQQVTLRCSSQSGHNTVSWYQQALGQGPQFIFQYYREEENGRGNFPPRFSGLQFPNYSSELNVNALELDDSALYLCASSWGLENYEQYFGPGTRLTVT.

This clonotype was seen only a few times. V and J are TRBV10-3 and TRBJ2-7; D gene unclear. The CDR3 covers 13 residues. Per germline, CDR1 ENHRY and CDR2 SYGVKD. V was clipped by 0 bases and J by 1 base, with 4 bases between them. The CDR3 DNA is TGTGCCATCAGTGAGTCGAGGTCCTACGAGCAGTACTTC. Translated, it gives CAISESRSYEQYF.

This clonotype was seen many times. The chain has TRBV5-1 and TRBJ1-1; D is unclear. V was trimmed by 4 bases and J by 3 bases, leaving 10 bases between them. The germline V gene has CDR1 SGHRS and CDR2 YFSETQ. The CDR3 has 13 residues. Here the CDR3 reads CASSPLTYTEAFF. Here the CDR3 DNA reads TGCGCCAGCAGCCCGCTGACGTACACTGAAGCTTTCTTT.

Many counts were recorded for this clonotype. This rearrangement joins TRBV7-2 to TRBJ2-3, with a possible D match to TRBD1 (5 bases). CDR3 length: 15 residues. The germline CDR1 and CDR2 sequences are SGHTA and FQGNSA. V was clipped by 5 bases and J by 0 bases, with 12 bases between them. CDR3 in DNA: TGTGCCAGCAGCGACCGACAGATTAGCACAGATACGCAGTATTTT. This encodes CASSDRQISTDTQYF.

This clonotype was seen at least ten times. The DNA of the CDR3 is TGTGCCAGCAGTCTCCGACTCGACAGGGTTGGGAATTCCTACGAGCAGTACTTC. Translating gives CASSLRLDRVGNSYEQYF. J is TRBJ2-7 and V is TRBV12-3 or TRBV12-4; 7 bases agree with TRBD1. V lost 5 bases to trimming and J lost 1 base; unmatched junction nucleotides: 17. The CDR3 is 18 amino acids.

V gene TRBV30 combines with J gene TRBJ2-1, with a tentative D call TRBD2 (6 bases). The CDR3 is 12 amino acids. The V gene lost 1 base and the J gene lost 7 bases, with 8 bases spanning the gap. Germline V gene data show CDR1 as GTSNPN and CDR2 as SVGIG (reference sequence). Here the CDR3 reads CAWSELANEQFF. The CDR3 nucleotides are TGTGCCTGGAGTGAACTAGCTAATGAGCAGTTCTTC.

This clonotype was observed a few times. The J gene is TRBJ2-3, the V gene TRBV11-2; weak D call: TRBD2 (7 bases). Trimming shortened V by 6 bases and J by 0 bases, and 22 bases separated the two germline ends. CDR1 is SGHAT and CDR2 is FQNNGV in the germline V gene. There are 18 residues in the CDR3. The CDR3 DNA is TGTGCCAGCAGTCCCGTCCGGGGGGCGGGAGCGAGCACAGATACGCAGTATTTT. Encoded protein: CASSPVRGAGASTDTQYF.

Many counts were recorded for this clonotype. This chain joins TRBV27 and TRBJ2-1; 9 bases line up with TRBD2. With V trimmed by 2 bases and J by 1 base, 3 bases remained unmatched. Germline V gene lookup returns CDR1 MNHEY and CDR2 SMNVEV (reference sequence). This CDR3 comprises 16 residues. The CDR3 region has the DNA TGTGCCAGCAGTTTAACTAGCGGGTATTCCTACAATGAGCAGTTCTTC. It is translated as CASSLTSGYSYNEQFF.

This clonotype was seen repeatedly, ten times or more. This CDR3 reads CASSLSASGPYEQYF. CDR3 coding DNA: TGCGCCAGCAGCTTGAGTGCTAGCGGGCCCTACGAGCAGTACTTC. The genes are TRBV5-1 and TRBJ2-7; TRBD2 matches at 8 bases. Losses at the gene ends were 1 base for V and 2 bases for J; bases not matched to a gene: 5. The germline V gene encodes CDR1 SGHRS and CDR2 YFSETQ. This CDR3 has 15 amino acids. The full variable domain, with the rest looked up from reference TRBV5-1 and TRBJ2-7, is KAGVTQTPRYLIKTRGQQVTLSCSPISGHRSVSWYQQTPGQGLQFLFEYFSETQRNKGNFPGRFSGRQFSNSRSEMNVSTLELGDSALYLCASSLSASGPYEQYFGPGTRLTVT.

This clonotype was seen repeatedly, ten times or more. The chain has TRBV20-1 and TRBJ1-2; D not resolved. The CDR3 is 10 residues long. CDR1 is DFQATT and CDR2 is SNEGSKA in the germline V gene (reference sequence). Trimming took 4 bases from V and 5 from J, leaving 5 bases between them. The CDR3 loop reads CSAKGYGYTF. CDR3 bases: TGCAGTGCTAAGGGATATGGCTACACCTTC.

This clonotype came up many times. The chain recombines TRBV20-1 with TRBJ2-2, with 7 nucleotides matching TRBD2. CDR1 and CDR2 (germline): DFQATT, SNEGSKA (reference sequence). The CDR3 is 16 amino acids. J was trimmed by 6 bases and V by 6 bases; bases with no gene match: 16. CDR3 region: CSATESSGLDSGELFF. The CDR3, as DNA: TGCAGTGCCACCGAATCTAGCGGCCTTGACTCCGGGGAGCTGTTTTTT.

This clonotype was counted ten times or more. CDR3 sequence: CASSQGGLAGGQGDTQYF. CDR3 nucleotides: TGCGCCAGCAGCCAAGGCGGACTAGCGGGAGGGCAGGGAGATACGCAGTATTTT. The chain combines TRBV4-3 with TRBJ2-3; 15 bases match TRBD2. CDR3 size: 18 residues. The V gene's germline CDR1 is LGHNA and CDR2 YSLEER. V shed 1 base and J 5 bases; nucleotides not matched to a gene: 7.

The J gene is TRBJ2-5, the V gene TRBV18, with D tentatively TRBD1 (6 bases). The CDR3 covers 15 residues. The V gene's germline CDR1 is KGHSH and CDR2 LQKENI. The V end was cut by 4 bases, the J end by 2 bases, with 14 bases between. The CDR3 nucleotides read TGTGCCAGCTCACGAAAAGGGGGTGATCAAGAGACCCAGTACTTC. It yields the protein CASSRKGGDQETQYF.

For this clonotype: This may stem from a read error, because a much larger clone lies one nucleotide away. The chain carries TRBV6-5 and TRBJ1-1; D is unclear. CDR3 length: 15 residues. Trimming removed 4 bases from V and 4 bases from J, with 16 bases in between. Germline CDR1 is MNHEY and CDR2 is SVGAGI. The CDR3 loop reads CASSFRGARLTEAFF. Here the CDR3 DNA reads TGTGCCAGCAGTTTTCGGGGAGCGAGACTCACTGAAGCTTTCTTT.

This clonotype was seen repeatedly, ten times or more. The V gene is TRBV28, the J gene TRBJ2-7, with D perhaps matching TRBD2 (6 bases). V lost 3 bases to trimming and J lost 7 bases, with 22 bases between them. The CDR3 loop spans 16 amino acids. Germline assignment: CDR1 MDHEN and CDR2 SYDVKM. In DNA, the CDR3 is TGTGCCAGCAGTTTGTTGACACTGGAGGGGTGGGGGGAGCAGTACTTC. Translated, it gives CASSLLTLEGWGEQYF.

This clonotype was counted ten times or more. The V and J genes are TRBV20-1 and TRBJ2-7; 7 bases line up with TRBD1. The ends lost 8 bases at V and 3 bases at J; junction bases unmatched: 7. Germline assignment: CDR1 DFQATT and CDR2 SNEGSKA (reference sequence). This CDR3 is 12 amino acids long. The CDR3 region is CSTGVGNYEQYF. Written as DNA, the CDR3 is TGCAGTACAGGGGTGGGGAACTACGAGCAGTACTTC.

This clonotype was observed at least ten times. The rearrangement links TRBV28 to TRBJ2-7, with 7 bases lining up with TRBD1. CDR1 and CDR2 from the germline V gene are MDHEN and SYDVKM. This CDR3 contains 15 residues. The trim removed 6 bases at V and 2 bases at J, leaving 10 bases unmatched. CDR3 loop: CASSSRVDRAYEQYF. CDR3 in DNA: TGTGCCAGCAGCTCCCGAGTTGACAGGGCCTACGAGCAGTACTTC.

The chain combines TRBV24-1 with TRBJ1-2, with 12 bases matching TRBD1. Germline V gene lookup returns CDR1 KGHDR and CDR2 SFDVKD. This CDR3 contains 14 residues. The V and J ends lost 9 bases and 4 bases, in that order; junction bases with no gene match: 5. The CDR3 sequence is CATEGTGGFYGYTF. For the CDR3, the DNA is TGTGCCACCGAAGGGACAGGGGGCTTCTATGGCTACACCTTC.